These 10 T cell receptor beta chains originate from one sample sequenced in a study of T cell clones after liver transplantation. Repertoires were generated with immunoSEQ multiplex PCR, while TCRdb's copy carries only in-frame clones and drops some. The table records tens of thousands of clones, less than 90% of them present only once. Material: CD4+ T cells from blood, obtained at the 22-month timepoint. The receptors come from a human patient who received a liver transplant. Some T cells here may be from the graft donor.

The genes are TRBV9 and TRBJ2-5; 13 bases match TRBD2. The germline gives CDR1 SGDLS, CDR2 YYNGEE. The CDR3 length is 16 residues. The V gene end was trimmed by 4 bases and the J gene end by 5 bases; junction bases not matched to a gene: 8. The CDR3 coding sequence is TGTGCCAGCAGCCCCGGGACTAGCGGGGAGGGGGAGACCCAGTACTTC. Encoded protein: CASSPGTSGEGETQYF.

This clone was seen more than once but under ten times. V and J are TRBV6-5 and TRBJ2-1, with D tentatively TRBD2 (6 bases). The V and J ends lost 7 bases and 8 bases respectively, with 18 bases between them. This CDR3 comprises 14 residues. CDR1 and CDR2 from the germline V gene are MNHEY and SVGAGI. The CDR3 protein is CASTQNSEGDEQFF. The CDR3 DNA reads TGTGCCAGCACCCAGAACTCGGAGGGAGATGAGCAGTTCTTC.

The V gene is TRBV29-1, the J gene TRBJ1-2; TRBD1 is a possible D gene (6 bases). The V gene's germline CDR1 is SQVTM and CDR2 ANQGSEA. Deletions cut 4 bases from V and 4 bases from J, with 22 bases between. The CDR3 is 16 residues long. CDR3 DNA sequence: TGCAGCGTTGCTGGTTTTGGGGGGCTAGGAGGCTATGGCTACACCTTC. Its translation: CSVAGFGGLGGYGYTF. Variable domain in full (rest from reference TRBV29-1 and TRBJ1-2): SAVISQKPSRDICQRGTSLTIQCQVDSQVTMMFWYRQQPGQSLTLIATANQGSEATYESGFVIDKFPISRPNLTFSTLTVSNMSPEDSSIYLCSVAGFGGLGGYGYTFGSGTRLTVV.

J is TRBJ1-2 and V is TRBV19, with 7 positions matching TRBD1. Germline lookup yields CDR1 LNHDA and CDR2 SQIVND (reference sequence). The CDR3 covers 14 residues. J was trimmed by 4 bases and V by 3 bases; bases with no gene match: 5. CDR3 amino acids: CASSITGVSYGYTF. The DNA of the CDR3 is TGTGCCAGTAGTATTACAGGGGTGAGCTATGGCTACACCTTC.

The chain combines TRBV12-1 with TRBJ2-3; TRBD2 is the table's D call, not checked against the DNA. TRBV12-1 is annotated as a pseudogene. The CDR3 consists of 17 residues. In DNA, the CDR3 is TGTGCCAGCAGTCAAAGTGGTCCTAGCGGGGGAGCAGATACGCAGTATTTT. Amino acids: CASSQSGPSGGADTQYF.

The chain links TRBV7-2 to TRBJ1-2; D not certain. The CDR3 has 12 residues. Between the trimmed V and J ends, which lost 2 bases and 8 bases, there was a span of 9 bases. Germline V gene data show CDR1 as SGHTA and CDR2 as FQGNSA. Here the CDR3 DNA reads TGTGCCAGCAGCTTACTTGGGAGGGGCTACACCTTC. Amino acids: CASSLLGRGYTF.

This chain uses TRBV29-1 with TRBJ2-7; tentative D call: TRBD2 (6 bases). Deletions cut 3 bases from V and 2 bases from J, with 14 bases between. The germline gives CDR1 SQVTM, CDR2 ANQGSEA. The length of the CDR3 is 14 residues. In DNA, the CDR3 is TGCAGCGTTGAGGGGGGACGGCTACCCTACGAGCAGTACTTC. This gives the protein CSVEGGRLPYEQYF.

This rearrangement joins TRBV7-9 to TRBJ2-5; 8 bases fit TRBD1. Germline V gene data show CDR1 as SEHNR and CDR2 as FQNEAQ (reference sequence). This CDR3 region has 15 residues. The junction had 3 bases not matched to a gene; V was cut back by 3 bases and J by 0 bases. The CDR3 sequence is CASSLGDRHQETQYF. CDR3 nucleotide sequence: TGTGCCAGCAGCTTGGGGGACAGGCACCAAGAGACCCAGTACTTC.

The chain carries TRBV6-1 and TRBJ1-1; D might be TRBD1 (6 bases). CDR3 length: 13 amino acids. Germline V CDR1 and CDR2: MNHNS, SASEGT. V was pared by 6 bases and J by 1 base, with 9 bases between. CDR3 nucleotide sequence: TGTGCCAGCAGGAGGACAGAGAACACTGAAGCTTTCTTT. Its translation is CASRRTENTEAFF.

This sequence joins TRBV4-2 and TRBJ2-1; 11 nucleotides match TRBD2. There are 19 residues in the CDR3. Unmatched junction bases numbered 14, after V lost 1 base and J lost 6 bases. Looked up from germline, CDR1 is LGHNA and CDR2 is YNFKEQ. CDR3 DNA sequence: TGTGCCAGCAGCCAAGCAATGAACCTAGCGGGAGGCGTTTTCAATGAGCAGTTCTTC. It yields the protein CASSQAMNLAGGVFNEQFF.